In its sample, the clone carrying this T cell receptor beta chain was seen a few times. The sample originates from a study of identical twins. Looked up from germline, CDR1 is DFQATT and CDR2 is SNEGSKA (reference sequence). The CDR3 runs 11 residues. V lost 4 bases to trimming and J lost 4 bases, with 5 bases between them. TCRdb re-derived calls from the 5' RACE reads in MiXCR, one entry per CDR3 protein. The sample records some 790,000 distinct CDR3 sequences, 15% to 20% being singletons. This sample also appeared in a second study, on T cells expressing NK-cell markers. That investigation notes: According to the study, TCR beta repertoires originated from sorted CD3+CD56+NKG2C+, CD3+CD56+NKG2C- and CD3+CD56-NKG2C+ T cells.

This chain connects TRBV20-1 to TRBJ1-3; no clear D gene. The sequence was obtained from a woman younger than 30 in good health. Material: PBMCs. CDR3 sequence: CSATRGNTIYF. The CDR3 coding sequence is TGCAGTGCTACCAGGGGAAACACCATATATTTT.